This TCR beta chain stems from a study of cytomegalovirus exposure and HLA in healthy donors. General study findings and limits: Sequencing likely generated an artifact that appeared as a cluster of highly shared sequence variants. Clonal expansion, a later analysis showed, was greater in HLA-associated TCR beta chains than in equally common others. HLA allele associations emerged for fewer than 20,000 TCR beta sequences in a later analysis, at 0.05 false discovery rate. Testing in vitro showed a few CMV-associated chains specific for CMV antigens.

Of note for this clone: Its matching antigen is unknown.

The CDR3 consists of 15 residues. The germline V and J ends were trimmed by 0 bases and 2 bases, with 12 bases remaining between them. In germline, CDR1 is SGHNT, CDR2 YYREEE (reference sequence). The PCR used 60 Vbeta and 13 Jbeta primers. Sequencing used immunoSEQ multiplex PCR; TCRdb keeps in-frame clones, though not all of them. The profile covers about 170,000 clones, with 75% to 85% appearing a single time and approximately 2.2% taken by the ten largest. The sequence came from a woman aged 45-65 years in good health and CMV-seronegative. Sequenced material: PBMCs. The gene calls are TRBV5-4 and TRBJ2-7; D might be TRBD2 (6 bases). CDR3 DNA sequence: TGTGCCAGCAGCTTGGGAGGCAGGGAGGCCTACGAGCAGTACTTC. It is translated as CASSLGGREAYEQYF.